A single sample gave rise to the 19 T cell receptor beta chains below, sequenced in a study of cytomegalovirus exposure and HLA in healthy donors. It was with 60 Vbeta and 13 Jbeta primers that the PCR ran. Clones were sequenced by immunoSEQ multiplex PCR, and TCRdb holds only the in-frame ones, with some missing. This sample has some 120,000 clones; about 80% occur once, and the top ten carry 1.5%. Source material: PBMCs. The receptors were gathered from a woman between 18 and 30 years old in good health and CMV-seronegative.

This chain links TRBV6-6 with TRBJ2-7, with TRBD1 matching over 8 bases. CDR3 length equals 13 residues. Germline V gene lookup returns CDR1 MNHNY and CDR2 SVGAGI (reference sequence). Trimming removed 7 bases from V and 6 bases from J; junction bases left unmatched: 8. The CDR3 DNA is TGTGCCAGCAATCCAGGGGGCAGGGGCGAGCAGTACTTC. This codes for CASNPGGRGEQYF.

The gene calls are TRBV27 and TRBJ2-6; no clear D gene. The CDR3 extends over 15 amino acids. V was trimmed by 6 bases and J by 2 bases, leaving 11 bases between them. The germline gives CDR1 MNHEY, CDR2 SMNVEV (reference sequence). CDR3 in DNA: TGTGCCAGCAGCCGTACTTTCACTGGGGCCAACGTCCTGACTTTC. The encoded protein is CASSRTFTGANVLTF. Drawing the rest from reference TRBV27 and TRBJ2-6, the complete variable domain is EAQVTQNPRYLITVTGKKLTVTCSQNMNHEYMSWYRQDPGLGLRQIYYSMNVEVTDKGDVPEGYKVSRKEKRNFPLILESPSPNQTSLYFCASSRTFTGANVLTFGAGSRLTVL.

This clone was counted a few times. This rearrangement joins TRBV12-5 to TRBJ2-4; 9 positions match TRBD1. Germline CDR1 reads LGHNT; CDR2 reads FRNRAP. The CDR3 spans 15 residues. V was clipped by 0 bases and J by 7 bases; unmatched bases: 4. The CDR3 DNA follows: TGTGCTAGTGGTTTGGTAGGGACAGGGACGAACATTCAGTACTTC. Protein: CASGLVGTGTNIQYF.

The chain combines TRBV5-1 with TRBJ1-6; 8 nucleotides line up with TRBD1. The CDR3 is 18 residues long. Germline CDR1 reads SGHRS; CDR2 reads YFSETQ. V lost 1 base, J lost 7 bases, and 13 bases stayed unmatched. The CDR3 is CASSLRTGRGSGNSPLHF. CDR3 in DNA: TGCGCCAGCAGCTTGCGGACAGGGAGGGGTTCGGGGAATTCACCCCTCCACTTT.

The rearrangement uses TRBV6-5 and TRBJ2-7, with TRBD2 matching over 16 bases. The CDR3 length is 15 residues. Germline trimming cut 5 bases from V and 5 bases from J; bases unmatched to any gene: 3. Germline CDR1 reads MNHEY; CDR2 reads SVGAGI. Here the CDR3 DNA reads TGTGCCAGCAGTGGGACTAGCGGGGGGGCCCACGAGCAGTACTTC. Amino acid sequence: CASSGTSGGAHEQYF.

The V and J genes are TRBV27 and TRBJ1-1; D ambiguous. The CDR3 loop spans 14 amino acids. Between the trimmed V and J ends, which lost 8 bases and 5 bases, there was a span of 18 bases. Germline V CDR1 and CDR2: MNHEY, SMNVEV (reference sequence). CDR3 bases: TGTGCCAGCCACCCAACCCGAGGGAGGACTGAAGCTTTCTTT. Translating gives CASHPTRGRTEAFF.

This clone was seen only a few times. V gene TRBV5-1 combines with J gene TRBJ1-1, with 8 bases lining up with TRBD1. This CDR3 is built from 13 residues. CDR1 and CDR2 (germline): SGHRS, YFSETQ. V dropped 5 bases and J dropped 2; count of bases not matched to a gene: 2. CDR3 nucleotides: TGCGCCAGCAGGGACAGGGACAACACTGAAGCTTTCTTT. Encoded protein: CASRDRDNTEAFF.

The V call is TRBV5-4, the J call TRBJ1-3, with TRBD1 as a possible D gene (6 bases). This CDR3 is built from 15 residues. V was clipped by 4 bases and J by 5 bases, with 16 bases between them. Germline V gene lookup returns CDR1 SGHNT and CDR2 YYREEE (reference sequence). The CDR3 protein is CASSTDTGNRNTIYF. In DNA, the CDR3 is TGTGCCAGCAGCACCGATACAGGGAACCGAAACACCATATATTTT.

This clone appeared a few times. The chain links TRBV4-3 to TRBJ1-1, with 7 nucleotides matching TRBD1. This CDR3 comprises 15 residues. V was pared by 1 base and J by 4 bases, with 6 bases of the junction left unmatched. Germline V lookup: CDR1 LGHNA, CDR2 YSLEER. CDR3: CASSQGRGRGTEAFF. The CDR3 bases are TGCGCCAGCAGCCAAGGTAGGGGGCGCGGCACTGAAGCTTTCTTT.

The CDR3 DNA is TGTGCCAGTAGTATGGGCAGTTCCTTTGAAGCTTTCTTT. It is translated as CASSMGSSFEAFF. V gene TRBV19 combines with J gene TRBJ1-1; D is unresolved. With 3 bases removed from V and 7 bases from J, the gap between germline ends came to 12 bases. Germline CDR1 LNHDA, CDR2 SQIVND (reference sequence). The CDR3 loop spans 13 amino acids.

J is TRBJ2-3 and V is TRBV6-5, with D possibly TRBD2 on 7 matching bases. Germline V CDR1 and CDR2: MNHEY, SVGAGI. Trimming took 7 bases from V and 2 from J, leaving 10 bases between them. The CDR3 is made up of 13 amino acids. The CDR3 nucleotides read TGTGCCAGCAAGGGGGGGAACACAGATACGCAGTATTTT. It codes for CASKGGNTDTQYF.

The chain employs TRBV6-1 and TRBJ1-5; tentatively, D is TRBD1 (5 bases). V lost 5 bases and J 0 bases, leaving 11 bases between the germline ends. This CDR3 has 15 amino acids. Looked up from germline, CDR1 is MNHNS and CDR2 is SASEGT. The DNA for the CDR3 is TGTGCCAGCAGTATCACGACAGCTAGCAATCAGCCCCAGCATTTT. As protein: CASSITTASNQPQHF.

The V call is TRBV6-1, the J call TRBJ1-5, with D hard to call. This CDR3 spans 15 amino acids. Deletions cut 2 bases from V and 0 bases from J, with 8 bases between. The germline V gene has CDR1 MNHNS and CDR2 SASEGT. As DNA, the CDR3 is TGTGCCAGCAGTGAAACGGGTGCTAGCAATCAGCCCCAGCATTTT. Translated, it gives CASSETGASNQPQHF.

This rearrangement joins TRBV19 to TRBJ2-7, with a weak D call TRBD2 (6 bases). Trimming took 5 bases from V and 4 from J, leaving 18 bases between them. This CDR3 has 15 amino acids. Per germline, CDR1 LNHDA and CDR2 SQIVND (reference sequence). CDR3: CASSPRGLSHYEQYF. Written as DNA, the CDR3 is TGTGCCAGTAGTCCCCGGGGACTGAGCCATTACGAGCAGTACTTC.

This rearrangement joins TRBV7-9 to TRBJ1-3; D possibly corresponds to TRBD1 (6 bases). The CDR3 totals 15 residues. From germline, CDR1 is SEHNR and CDR2 FQNEAQ (reference sequence). V lost 4 bases and J lost 2, with 12 bases in between. The CDR3 DNA follows: TGTGCCAGCAGCTCCGGGGGGCTAACTGGAAACACCATATATTTT. Amino acid sequence: CASSSGGLTGNTIYF.

The chain is built from TRBV19 and TRBJ2-5; D is perhaps TRBD2 (5 bases). Germline V gene sequence: CDR1 LNHDA, CDR2 SQIVND (reference sequence). Trimming took off 3 bases at V and 6 bases at J, with 11 bases between the two ends. The CDR3 has 13 residues. The CDR3 sequence is CASSMTNGKTQYF. The CDR3 DNA sequence: TGTGCCAGTAGTATGACTAATGGAAAGACCCAGTACTTC.

This sequence joins TRBV30 and TRBJ1-4; D is uncertain. The CDR3 is 12 residues long. V lost 4 bases and J 8 bases, leaving 11 bases between the germline ends. Per the germline V gene, CDR1 is GTSNPN and CDR2 is SVGIG (reference sequence). CDR3 loop: CAWKGEGEKLFF. In nucleotides, the CDR3 is TGTGCCTGGAAGGGAGAGGGAGAAAAACTGTTTTTT.

V usage is TRBV10-2 and J usage is TRBJ1-4; 8 positions match TRBD1. Germline CDR1 and CDR2: WSHSY and SAAADI. The CDR3 consists of 15 residues. The J segment lost 7 bases and the V segment lost 6 bases, leaving 10 bases of the junction unmatched. CDR3 protein: CASSGSGGRGEKLFF. The CDR3 DNA sequence: TGCGCCAGCAGCGGTTCAGGGGGCAGGGGTGAAAAACTGTTTTTT.

The rearrangement joins TRBV18 to TRBJ1-1, with D possibly TRBD1 on 5 matching bases. The CDR3 consists of 16 residues. The germline CDR1 and CDR2 sequences are KGHSH and LQKENI. The germline V and J ends were trimmed by 3 bases and 5 bases, with 19 bases remaining between them. CDR3 amino acids: CASSPRWVVGGTEAFF. CDR3 DNA sequence: TGTGCCAGCTCACCTCGTTGGGTCGTCGGGGGGACTGAAGCTTTCTTT.